This passage covers 16 T cell receptor beta chains from one sample sequenced in a study of blood T cell repertoires in COVID-19 (dated by TCRdb to 2020 to 2021). The method behind the library was the immunoSEQ multiplex PCR assay. What TCRdb holds here is the immuneACCESS table cut down to in-frame rearrangements. Part of the clones is not present; checked against another copy, under half of the missing clones reflect an unresolved V gene, and the others are unexplained. The sample table lists over 10,000 clones, roughly 87% of them with a count of one. Clones ranked in the top ten supply just under 45% of the sample. Sequenced material: peripheral blood. The receptors come from an elderly man with acute or convalescent COVID-19.

Of note for this clone: The CDR3 carries no conserved terminal phenylalanine or tryptophan, so it likely arises from a read error. The DNA is left out, because the CDR3 cannot be placed on it with certainty; the CDR3 is given as TCRdb lists it. The gene calls are TRBV19 and TRBJ2-6; the tabulated D call, TRBD1, remains unverified against the DNA. Termini included, the CDR3 measures 9 amino acids. Germline V gene sequence: CDR1 LNHDA, CDR2 SQIVND (reference sequence). CDR3 region: CASNRDSQG.

The genes are TRBV6-1 and TRBJ1-2; maybe TRBD1 (5 bases). From germline, CDR1 is MNHNS and CDR2 SASEGT. The CDR3 length is 12 residues. Trimming removed 0 bases from V and 6 bases from J, with 5 bases in between. The CDR3 DNA is TGTGCCAGCAGTGAAGCGGGGCATGGCTACACCTTC. Encoded protein: CASSEAGHGYTF.

The V call is TRBV6-4, the J call TRBJ2-7; D is unresolved. CDR3 size: 17 residues. The germline CDR1 and CDR2 sequences are MRHNA and SNTAGT. The V and J ends lost 0 bases and 4 bases respectively, with 19 bases between them. The CDR3 region is CASSDSIRPPPEYEQYF. CDR3 DNA sequence: TGTGCCAGCAGTGACTCGATCAGGCCCCCACCAGAATACGAGCAGTACTTC.

J is TRBJ1-4 and V is TRBV12-3 or TRBV12-4; D unresolved. This CDR3 spans 13 amino acids. V dropped 5 bases and J dropped 4 bases, with 8 bases sitting between them. DNA of the CDR3: TGTGCCAGCAGTCTCCAGGTTAATGAAAAACTGTTTTTT. The encoded protein is CASSLQVNEKLFF.

The CDR3 protein is CASSLSLTEANYGYTF. Written as DNA, the CDR3 is TGCGCCAGCAGCTTGAGCTTAACAGAAGCTAACTATGGCTACACCTTC. The chain uses TRBV5-1 and TRBJ1-2; no reliable D call. CDR3 length equals 16 residues. Deletions cut 1 base from V and 0 bases from J, with 13 bases between. The germline V gene encodes CDR1 SGHRS and CDR2 YFSETQ.

The J gene is TRBJ1-2, the V gene TRBV9; D is unresolved. Deletions cut 0 bases from V and 0 bases from J, with 9 bases between. The CDR3 has 15 residues. CDR1 is SGDLS and CDR2 is YYNGEE in the germline V gene. Here the CDR3 reads CASSVALESNYGYTF. DNA of the CDR3: TGTGCCAGCAGCGTAGCGTTAGAGTCTAACTATGGCTACACCTTC.

The chain joins TRBV13 to TRBJ2-2; D is perhaps TRBD2 (6 bases). V was shortened by 6 bases and J by 4 bases, with 18 bases between the two germline ends. Germline V gives CDR1 PRHDT, CDR2 FYEKMQ (reference sequence). The CDR3 totals 16 residues. As DNA, the CDR3 is TGTGCCAGCAGTTTACCGGGGCTGGAGGGCACCGGGGAGCTGTTTTTT. Translating gives CASSLPGLEGTGELFF. The variable domain in full, with the rest retrieved from reference TRBV13 and TRBJ2-2, is AAGVIQSPRHLIKEKRETATLKCYPIPRHDTVYWYQQGPGQDPQFLISFYEKMQSDKGSIPDRFSAQQFSDYHSELNMSSLELGDSALYFCASSLPGLEGTGELFFGEGSRLTVL.

The V and J genes are TRBV6-5 and TRBJ2-7; TRBD2 matches at 11 bases. Germline CDR1 and CDR2: MNHEY and SVGAGI. V lost 7 bases, J lost 1 base, and 3 bases stayed unmatched. The CDR3 length is 14 residues. CDR3: CASKLAGESYEQYF. The DNA of the CDR3 is TGTGCCAGCAAACTAGCGGGGGAGTCCTACGAGCAGTACTTC.

This clone was found a few times. This chain connects TRBV4-2 to TRBJ1-2, with no clear D. V was cut by 1 base and J by 7 bases, with 7 bases left in between. CDR1 is LGHNA and CDR2 is YNFKEQ in the germline V gene. The CDR3 length is 12 residues. As DNA, the CDR3 is TGTGCCAGCAGCCAAGGGCGGATTGGCTACACCTTC. Amino acids: CASSQGRIGYTF.

V gene TRBV5-1 combines with J gene TRBJ1-1; 8 bases line up with TRBD1. The ends lost 4 bases at V and 3 bases at J; junction bases unmatched: 8. The CDR3 spans 15 residues. Germline loops: CDR1 SGHRS, CDR2 YFSETQ. The DNA for the CDR3 is TGCGCCAGCAGCACCACCACAGGGGGATACACTGAAGCTTTCTTT. Residues: CASSTTTGGYTEAFF.

The V gene is TRBV28, the J gene TRBJ2-2; 10 bases fit TRBD1. V was clipped by 3 bases and J by 8 bases; unmatched bases: 6. This CDR3 spans 15 amino acids. Germline values: CDR1 MDHEN, CDR2 SYDVKM. DNA of the CDR3: TGTGCCAGCAGTTTGCTGGGACAGGGGACTGGGGAGCTGTTTTTT. This translates into CASSLLGQGTGELFF.

The V and J genes are TRBV14 and TRBJ2-5; TRBD1 matches at 7 bases. CDR3 length equals 14 residues. The germline V gene encodes CDR1 SGHDN and CDR2 FVKESK. Germline trimming cut 0 bases from V and 5 bases from J; bases unmatched to any gene: 3. The CDR3 reads CASSQDRGWETQYF. The CDR3 DNA reads as TGTGCCAGCAGCCAAGACAGGGGGTGGGAGACCCAGTACTTC. The complete variable domain, with remaining parts taken from reference TRBV14 and TRBJ2-5, reads EAGVTQFPSHSVIEKGQTVTLRCDPISGHDNLYWYRRVMGKEIKFLLHFVKESKQDESGMPNNRFLAERTGGTYSTLKVQPAELEDSGVYFCASSQDRGWETQYFGPGTRLLVL.

This clone was found a few times. CDR3 nucleotides: TGCGCCAGCAGCCAAGATATCAGCTCTGGGGCCAACGTCCTGACTTTC. Translated: CASSQDISSGANVLTF. This chain links TRBV4-1 with TRBJ2-6; D uncertain. Trimming removed 0 bases at V and 0 bases at J, with 6 bases between. The CDR3 spans 16 residues. The germline CDR1 and CDR2 sequences are MGHRA and YSYEKL.

J is TRBJ2-7 and V is TRBV19; TRBD2 aligns across 7 bases. The CDR3 spans 14 residues. Germline trimming cut 5 bases from V and 0 bases from J; bases unmatched to any gene: 4. Germline V CDR1 and CDR2: LNHDA, SQIVND (reference sequence). The CDR3 sequence is CASSAQRGSYEQYF. The DNA for the CDR3 is TGTGCCAGTAGTGCCCAGCGGGGCTCCTACGAGCAGTACTTC.

The rearrangement joins TRBV24-1 to TRBJ2-2; 7 nucleotides line up with TRBD1. The germline V gene has CDR1 KGHDR and CDR2 SFDVKD. V dropped 2 bases and J dropped 2; count of bases not matched to a gene: 4. CDR3 size: 16 residues. Here the CDR3 reads CATSDSGTDNTGELFF. In DNA form, the CDR3 reads TGTGCCACCAGTGATTCCGGGACAGATAACACCGGGGAGCTGTTTTTT.

The J gene is TRBJ2-2, the V gene TRBV30; TRBD2 agrees at 10 bases. This CDR3 contains 17 residues. Trimming took 1 base from V and 6 from J; bases not matched to a gene: 11. Germline V lookup: CDR1 GTSNPN, CDR2 SVGIG (reference sequence). The CDR3 here is CAWSGAGGPVGAGELFF. In nucleotides, the CDR3 is TGTGCCTGGAGTGGAGCGGGGGGGCCCGTCGGCGCCGGGGAGCTGTTTTTT.